The T cell receptor beta chain described here comes from a study of blood T cell repertoires in COVID-19 (dated by TCRdb to 2018 to 2021). With regard to the full study: The collaborator samples originated in the United States, Italy and Spain and spanned the acute and convalescent phases of COVID-19. The material from the prospective study consisted of cDNA or gDNA derived from T cells, B-cell-depleted T cells, or PBMCs. Deeply sampled blood TCRbeta repertoires from subjects exposed to, actively infected with, or recovered from COVID-19 were included in the dataset. The repertoires were released in a freely available public database intended as a resource for research on the immune response to SARS-CoV-2. Samples came from the ongoing ImmuneRACE study (first 160 participants) plus 1,254 subjects from 6 global collaborators. Nearly every sample came with metadata listing a de-identified subject ID, COVID-19 status, age in years and sex. HLA class I and class II types, where available, came from metadata supplied by the sample provider rather than from assay-based typing.

The immunoSEQ Assay, a bias-controlled multiplex PCR, was used to amplify TCRbeta CDR3 regions from genomic DNA. Concerning the study's data processing: Nucleated cell counts per sample were estimated from amplification of reference gene primers within the assay. To quantify the absolute abundance of each unique TCRbeta CDR3 rearrangement, sequence reads were collapsed and filtered. For each sample, productive Simpson clonality was calculated by taking the square root of Simpson's diversity index across productive rearrangements. The immuneACCESS repertoire file appears here via TCRdb, limited to in-frame rearrangements. These files lack a portion of the clones; in checked studies, under half of the deficit traces to unresolved V genes, and the cause of the others is not known. V, J and clone size are taken as reported in that table, and D and trimming were inferred from the DNA itself. The sample data list about 110,000 clones, and approximately 81% of these were observed just once. The ten most abundant clones make up about an eighth of the sample.

General findings and caveats noted by the study authors: The amount of clinical and demographic metadata varied by source and participant and was provided uncurated.

Comment on this clone: No cognate antigen has been identified for it. Base quality data are lacking; no much larger clone is found one base away.

Each collaborating institution followed its own protocols to collect whole blood in K2EDTA tubes. For TCRbeta analysis, collaborators shipped samples as frozen whole blood, isolated PBMCs, or DNA extracted from either of those sample types. The CDR3 goes from the cysteine to the phenylalanine over 13 residues. The retained sequence is limited to the CDR3, 39 bases, with the frame set at the first base. For CDR1 and CDR2, the germline V gene lists MDHEN and SYDVKM. Germline trimming amounts to 7 bases on V and 8 bases on J, with 10 as the count of junction bases outside the gene matches. What was sequenced was peripheral blood. The rearranged segments are TRBV28 and TRBJ1-2; the junction holds 7 bases that match TRBD1. This receptor was identified in a human donor in a cohort sampled during active COVID-19. The DNA sequence follows: TGTGCCAGCAAGCCAGCAGGGGGTTGGGGCTACACCTTC. Its amino acids are CASKPAGGWGYTF.